This T cell receptor beta chain derives from a study of glioma-infiltrating T cells. Study in general: Dexamethasone exposure before glioma surgery was limited to six or fewer days.

TCR alpha and beta CDR3 regions were amplified from RNA using iRepertoire nested multiplex PCR. TCRdb reprocessed the multiplex PCR reads with MiXCR, giving one entry per CDR3 protein. Of a few hundred thousand distinct CDR3 sequences listed, roughly 41% are singletons. This clonotype was recorded many times. The CDR3 has 15 residues. Germline CDR1 and CDR2: MNHNS and SASEGT. Trimming stripped 6 bases from V and 0 bases from J, with 13 bases between. Specimen: glioma tissue, nonneoplastic brain tissue, or PBMCs (not recorded which). The clonotype was recovered from a human donor with low-grade glioma or glioblastoma, undergoing nonglioma brain surgery, or in good health (not recorded which). J is TRBJ2-3 and V is TRBV6-1; no firm D call. The CDR3 sequence is CASRYSSQSTDTQYF. The CDR3 DNA reads TGTGCCAGCAGATATAGCTCTCAAAGCACAGATACGCAGTATTTT.